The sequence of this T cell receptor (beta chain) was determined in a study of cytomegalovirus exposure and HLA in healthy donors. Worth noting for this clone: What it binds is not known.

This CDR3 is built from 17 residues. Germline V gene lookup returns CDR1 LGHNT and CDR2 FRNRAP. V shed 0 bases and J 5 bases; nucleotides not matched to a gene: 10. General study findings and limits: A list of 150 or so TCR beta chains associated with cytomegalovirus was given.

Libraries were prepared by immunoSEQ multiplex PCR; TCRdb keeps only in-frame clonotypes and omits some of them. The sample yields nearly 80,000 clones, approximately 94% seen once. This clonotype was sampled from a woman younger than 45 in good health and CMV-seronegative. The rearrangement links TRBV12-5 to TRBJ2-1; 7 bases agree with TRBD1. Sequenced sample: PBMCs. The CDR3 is CASGLVGGRSVHNEQFF. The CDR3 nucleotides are TGTGCTAGTGGTTTGGTAGGGGGCCGGAGTGTCCACAATGAGCAGTTCTTC.